This TCR beta chain comes out of a study of spatial heterogeneity in lung cancer. Turning to the study itself: A unique TCR and UMI combination showed up more than ten times in raw reads, on average.

V lost 8 bases, J lost 3 bases, and 25 bases lay in between. The germline gives CDR1 SNHLY, CDR2 FYNNEI. The CDR3 totals 17 residues. The time point is: sample taken at primary tumor resection. The authors sequenced whole RNA from tumor, nontumor lung or frozen PBMC without sorting. Untreated early-stage non-small cell lung cancer patients, 55 to 85 in total, were the donors. This clonotype was seen a few times. The presence of a unique molecular identifier marked each TCR cDNA molecule. TCRdb reanalysed the 5' RACE reads using MiXCR and keeps one entry per CDR3 protein. The sample contains around 10,000 distinct CDR3 sequences, around 3.6% of which appear only once.

The V and J genes are TRBV2 and TRBJ2-5; D call uncertain. Sequenced here: normal lung tissue next to the tumor, sampled at surgery. The receptor was derived from a male donor with early-stage non-small cell lung cancer. The CDR3 sequence: CASHGPRLQGREETQYF. CDR3 bases: TGTGCCAGCCATGGACCGAGACTCCAAGGAAGGGAAGAGACCCAGTACTTC.